This T cell receptor beta chain derives from a study of OX40 agonist ivuxolimab in advanced cancers. On the study more broadly: An agonistic human IgG2 monoclonal antibody against OX40 (CD134) was given. Patient treatment consisted of intravenous ivuxolimab administration every 2 weeks at 0.01 to 10 mg/kg. Under the entry rules, prior anti-PD-1, anti-PD-L1 or anti-CTLA-4 therapy was allowed, and roughly 39% had some.

Patients with a history of autoimmune disease or on systemic immunosuppression were excluded. This clone appeared a single time. Measured with immunoSEQ multiplex PCR; TCRdb has only the in-frame clones, and not every one. The sample lists roughly 100,000 clones, under 85% seen once, with 3% to 4% in the top ten. The CDR3 covers 14 residues. The V gene's germline CDR1 is MNHEY and CDR2 SMNVEV (reference sequence). Losses at the gene ends were 3 bases for V and 7 bases for J; bases not matched to a gene: 4. The receptor was derived from an adult with an advanced solid tumor such as melanoma, head and neck, liver or kidney cancer. Sequenced material: CD4+ or CD8+ T cells sorted from blood, taken in a trial of the OX40 agonist ivuxolimab. The chain uses TRBV27 and TRBJ2-1; the match to TRBD1 covers 9 bases. CDR3 sequence: CASSFHDRGNEQFF. The CDR3 DNA is TGTGCCAGCAGTTTCCATGACAGGGGGAATGAGCAGTTCTTC.